The 26 T cell receptor beta chains below were found in one sample sequenced in a study of blood T cell repertoires in COVID-19 (dated by TCRdb to 2020 to 2022). Libraries were constructed by the immunoSEQ multiplex PCR assay. Sourced from immuneACCESS, this table was stored by TCRdb with only in-frame sequences that have V and J called. A share of the clones is absent; for the studies checked, an unresolved V gene accounts for under half, and the remainder has no known explanation. The sample table contains about 330,000 clones; only one count was recorded for around 87% of them. Roughly 5.2% of the sample is held by the ten biggest clonotypes. The material sequenced was PBMCs or T cells enriched from blood (not recorded which). The source of these receptors is a woman younger than 45 who had recovered from COVID-19.

CDR3 loop: CASSPDRVSGNTIYF. CDR3 nucleotide sequence: TGTGCCAGCAGTCCCGACAGGGTTTCTGGAAACACCATATATTTT. The V call is TRBV2, the J call TRBJ1-3; 7 bases agree with TRBD1. Germline CDR1 and CDR2: SNHLY and FYNNEI. This CDR3 has 15 amino acids. J lost 1 base, V lost 5 bases, and 5 bases had no gene match.

The gene calls are TRBV5-6 and TRBJ1-6; D gene ambiguous. Germline V gene sequence: CDR1 SGHDT, CDR2 YYEEEE. This CDR3 is built from 16 residues. V lost 0 bases and J 7 bases, leaving 14 bases between the germline ends. This chain's CDR3 is CASSLGSAVQNSPLHF. CDR3 sequence (DNA): TGTGCCAGCAGCTTGGGTTCGGCCGTACAGAATTCACCCCTCCACTTT.

The J gene is TRBJ1-6, the V gene TRBV5-6; 9 positions agree with TRBD1. With 4 bases clipped from V and 3 bases from J, the junction kept 8 bases outside the gene matches. CDR3 length: 17 residues. The germline V gene has CDR1 SGHDT and CDR2 YYEEEE. The CDR3 DNA is TGTGCCAGCAGCCCGGGACAGGGAGAGGACTATAATTCACCCCTCCACTTT. It codes for CASSPGQGEDYNSPLHF.

Only one count was recorded for this clone. The genes are TRBV29-1 and TRBJ2-1, with D perhaps matching TRBD1 (5 bases). The CDR3 contains 10 residues. Deletions cut 6 bases from V and 7 bases from J, with 7 bases between. The germline gives CDR1 SQVTM, CDR2 ANQGSEA. The CDR3 sequence is CSVDNNEQFF. CDR3 DNA sequence: TGCAGCGTGGACAATAATGAGCAGTTCTTC.

The J gene is TRBJ1-1, the V gene TRBV29-1; TRBD1 aligns across 7 bases. There are 15 residues in the CDR3. Germline CDR1 reads SQVTM; CDR2 reads ANQGSEA. V trimming: 6 bases; J trimming: 3 bases; junction bases outside the gene matches: 13. The CDR3 DNA reads as TGCAGCGTCCGAAGGCCAGGGGGGATGGACACTGAAGCTTTCTTT. Protein product: CSVRRPGGMDTEAFF. The full variable domain, its missing parts supplied by reference TRBV29-1 and TRBJ1-1, is SAVISQKPSRDICQRGTSLTIQCQVDSQVTMMFWYRQQPGQSLTLIATANQGSEATYESGFVIDKFPISRPNLTFSTLTVSNMSPEDSSIYLCSVRRPGGMDTEAFFGQGTRLTVV.

The chain has TRBV5-1 and TRBJ2-3; 9 positions agree with TRBD1. This CDR3 is 15 amino acids long. J lost 4 bases, V lost 0 bases, and 3 bases had no gene match. The V gene's germline CDR1 is SGHRS and CDR2 YFSETQ. CDR3 DNA: TGCGCCAGCAGCTTGGAGGGACAGGGATCAGATACGCAGTATTTT. Translation: CASSLEGQGSDTQYF.

This clone turned up a few times. The chain employs TRBV4-3 and TRBJ1-5; tentative D call: TRBD1 (5 bases). Germline CDR1 LGHNA, CDR2 YSLEER. The CDR3 runs to 17 residues. Trimming cost V 0 bases and J 2 bases, with 14 bases left between them. The CDR3 nucleotides read TGCGCCAGCAGCCAAGATAGCATGACGGGGGGCAATCAGCCCCAGCATTTT. Translating gives CASSQDSMTGGNQPQHF.

The chain uses TRBV12-3 or TRBV12-4 and TRBJ1-2; D may be TRBD1 (5 bases). The V end was cut by 4 bases, the J end by 7 bases, with 10 bases between. The length of the CDR3 is 12 residues. The CDR3 region is CASSYAGSGYTF. The CDR3 coding sequence is TGTGCCAGCAGTTACGCAGGGTCTGGCTACACCTTC.

This clone was seen only once. The chain has TRBV5-1 and TRBJ2-3, with a weak D call TRBD2 (5 bases). Trimming pared 0 bases from V and 0 bases from J, leaving 14 bases between. Per germline, CDR1 SGHRS and CDR2 YFSETQ. The CDR3 length is 17 residues. The CDR3 DNA reads TGCGCCAGCAGCTTGGTCCGGGGAACGACTAGCACAGATACGCAGTATTTT. It yields the protein CASSLVRGTTSTDTQYF.

The table lists this clone with a count of one. The CDR3 DNA follows: TGTGCCAGCAGCCCCCTTTACTCTGGGGCCAACGTCCTGACTTTC. This encodes CASSPLYSGANVLTF. This chain connects TRBV6-5 to TRBJ2-6; D unclear. The CDR3 has 15 amino acids. Germline V lookup: CDR1 MNHEY, CDR2 SVGAGI. V lost 6 bases, J lost 0 bases, and 9 bases lay in between.

The chain recombines TRBV11-3 with TRBJ1-4, with no clear D. The CDR3 runs to 12 residues. Germline values: CDR1 SGHNT, CDR2 YENEEA. CDR3 nucleotide sequence: TGTGCTGAAGTACTAACTAATGAAAAACTGTTTTTT. Amino acid sequence: CAEVLTNEKLFF.

The CDR3 bases are TGTGCCATCAGGGACAGGGATTATGGCTACACCTTC. It specifies CAIRDRDYGYTF. This rearrangement joins TRBV10-3 to TRBJ1-2, with 8 bases that match TRBD1. Trimming at V came to 6 bases and at J to 5 bases, leaving 2 bases not matched to a gene. The germline V gene has CDR1 ENHRY and CDR2 SYGVKD. CDR3 length equals 12 residues.

This clone was seen just once. The gene calls are TRBV19 and TRBJ1-5, with D possibly matching TRBD1 (6 bases). This CDR3 has 14 residues. V lost 5 bases, J lost 6 bases, and 14 bases lay in between. Germline lookup yields CDR1 LNHDA and CDR2 SQIVND (reference sequence). CDR3 loop: CASSVGQRSQPQHF. CDR3 in DNA: TGTGCCAGTAGTGTAGGACAGAGATCTCAGCCCCAGCATTTT.

The V and J genes are TRBV25-1 and TRBJ2-1; D call uncertain. This CDR3 has 13 amino acids. Germline V gives CDR1 MGHDK, CDR2 SYGVNS. The ends were cut back, 2 bases at V and 7 bases at J, with 9 bases in the middle. CDR3 residues: CASSERHSNEQFF. The CDR3 bases are TGTGCCAGCAGTGAACGACACTCAAATGAGCAGTTCTTC.

The genes are TRBV11-2 and TRBJ2-3; D may be TRBD2 (7 bases). The V and J ends lost 5 bases and 3 bases respectively, with 18 bases between them. The CDR3 is 16 amino acids. Germline CDR1 reads SGHAT; CDR2 reads FQNNGV. CDR3 nucleotides: TGTGCCAGCAGCCTATTGGGGGGGCGCGCAACAGATACGCAGTATTTT. It yields the protein CASSLLGGRATDTQYF.

This rearrangement joins TRBV19 to TRBJ1-6, with TRBD1 identical over 8 bases. The CDR3 covers 15 residues. Unmatched junction bases numbered 5, after V lost 1 base and J lost 9 bases. CDR1 LNHDA and CDR2 SQIVND come from the germline V gene (reference sequence). DNA for the CDR3: TGTGCCAGTAGTATAGCGGACAGGGTTGGTTCACCCCTCCACTTT. Translation: CASSIADRVGSPLHF.

This chain uses TRBV4-2 with TRBJ2-2, with D possibly TRBD2 on 6 matching bases. V was cut by 4 bases and J by 1 base, with 16 bases left in between. The CDR3 loop spans 17 amino acids. CDR1 and CDR2 (germline): LGHNA, YNFKEQ. This CDR3 is CASSPLGAGWNTGELFF. CDR3 nucleotides: TGTGCCAGCAGCCCCCTCGGGGCGGGGTGGAACACCGGGGAGCTGTTTTTT.

CDR3 region: CASSFGTGRGDTQYF. The CDR3 DNA is TGTGCCAGCAGCTTCGGGACAGGACGTGGGGATACGCAGTATTTT. The V and J genes are TRBV11-3 and TRBJ2-3, with 8 nucleotides matching TRBD1. J gave up 6 bases and V 3 bases, and 8 bases lay outside the gene matches. The CDR3 totals 15 residues. CDR1 is SGHNT and CDR2 is YENEEA in the germline V gene.

This clone was observed a single time. The CDR3 nucleotides are TGTGCCAGTAGGCGTCAGGGAGGTTTACCCCGCAGCTCCTATAATTCACCCCTCCACTTT. Encoded protein: CASRRQGGLPRSSYNSPLHF. The chain joins TRBV21-1 to TRBJ1-6. TRBV21-1 is shown as a pseudogene. The CDR3 runs to 20 residues.

The gene calls are TRBV30 and TRBJ1-3; D is perhaps TRBD1 (6 bases). Trimming removed 2 bases at V and 0 bases at J, with 17 bases between. The CDR3 is made up of 17 amino acids. Germline CDR1 and CDR2: GTSNPN and SVGIG (reference sequence). The CDR3 sequence: CAWSQIRGSLSGNTIYF. In DNA, the CDR3 is TGTGCCTGGAGTCAGATAAGGGGGTCACTCTCTGGAAACACCATATATTTT.

The chain couples TRBV19 to TRBJ2-7; TRBD2 aligns across 7 bases. V trimming: 3 bases; J trimming: 0 bases; junction bases outside the gene matches: 2. CDR1 and CDR2 (germline): LNHDA, SQIVND (reference sequence). The CDR3 extends over 14 amino acids. In DNA form, the CDR3 reads TGTGCCAGTAGTATGGGGGGGAGCTCCTACGAGCAGTACTTC. This sequence encodes CASSMGGSSYEQYF.

This rearrangement joins TRBV15 to TRBJ1-5; D gene unclear. Trimming stripped 3 bases from V and 9 bases from J, with 15 bases between. Per germline, CDR1 LNHNV and CDR2 YYDKDF (reference sequence). The CDR3 extends over 14 amino acids. The CDR3 nucleotides read TGTGCCACCAGCAGGGAGGACTCAACGGGGCCCCAGCATTTT. The encoded protein is CATSREDSTGPQHF.

This chain connects TRBV28 to TRBJ1-3, with D uncertain. Trimming took off 5 bases at V and 6 bases at J, with 11 bases between the two ends. The CDR3 has 13 residues. CDR1 and CDR2 from the germline V gene are MDHEN and SYDVKM. The CDR3 reads CASSPRPLNTIYF. The DNA for the CDR3 is TGTGCCAGCAGTCCGCGGCCTCTAAACACCATATATTTT. Combining the CDR3 with reference TRBV28 and TRBJ1-3 gives the whole variable domain DVKVTQSSRYLVKRTGEKVFLECVQDMDHENMFWYRQDPGLGLRLIYFSYDVKMKEKGDIPEGYSVSREKKERFSLILESASTNQTSMYLCASSPRPLNTIYFGEGSWLTVV.

The rearrangement uses TRBV6-5 and TRBJ1-1; D call uncertain. Germline assignment: CDR1 MNHEY and CDR2 SVGAGI. This CDR3 has 13 residues. Trimming shortened V by 8 bases and J by 2 bases, and 12 bases separated the two germline ends. The CDR3 loop is CASARSSNTEAFF. The DNA for the CDR3 is TGTGCCAGCGCCCGGTCTTCAAACACTGAAGCTTTCTTT.

The gene calls are TRBV11-3 and TRBJ2-3; perhaps TRBD1 as D (5 bases). V lost 2 bases and J lost 7, with 7 bases in between. This CDR3 spans 12 amino acids. In germline, CDR1 is SGHNT, CDR2 YENEEA. The CDR3 here is CASSLNRNTQYF. The DNA of the CDR3 is TGTGCCAGCAGCTTAAACAGGAATACGCAGTATTTT.

The rearrangement uses TRBV6-5 and TRBJ1-6; the D is unclear. The V gene lost 7 bases and the J gene lost 3 bases, with 7 bases spanning the gap. CDR3 size: 13 residues. Germline CDR1 MNHEY, CDR2 SVGAGI. In DNA, the CDR3 is TGTGCCAGCAACAGTGGCTATAATTCACCCCTCCACTTT. Amino acids: CASNSGYNSPLHF.